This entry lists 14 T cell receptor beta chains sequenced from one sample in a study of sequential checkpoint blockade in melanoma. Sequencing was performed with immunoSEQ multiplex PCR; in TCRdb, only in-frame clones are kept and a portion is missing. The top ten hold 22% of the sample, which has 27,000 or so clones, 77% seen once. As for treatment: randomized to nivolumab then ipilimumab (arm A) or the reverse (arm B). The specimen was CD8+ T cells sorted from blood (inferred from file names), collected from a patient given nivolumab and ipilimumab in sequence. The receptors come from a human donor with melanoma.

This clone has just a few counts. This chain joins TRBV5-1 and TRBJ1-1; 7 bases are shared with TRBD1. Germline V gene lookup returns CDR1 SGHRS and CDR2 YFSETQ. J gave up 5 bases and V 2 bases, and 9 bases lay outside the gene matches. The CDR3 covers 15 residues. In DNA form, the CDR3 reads TGCGCCAGCAGCTTCACCCTAGACAGGGCAACTGAAGCTTTCTTT. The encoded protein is CASSFTLDRATEAFF.

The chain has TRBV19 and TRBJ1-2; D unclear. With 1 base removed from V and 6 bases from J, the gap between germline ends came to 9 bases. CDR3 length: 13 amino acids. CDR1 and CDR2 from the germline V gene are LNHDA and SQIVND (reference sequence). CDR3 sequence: CASSIGRQNGYTF. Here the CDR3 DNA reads TGTGCCAGTAGTATAGGGCGGCAGAATGGCTACACCTTC.

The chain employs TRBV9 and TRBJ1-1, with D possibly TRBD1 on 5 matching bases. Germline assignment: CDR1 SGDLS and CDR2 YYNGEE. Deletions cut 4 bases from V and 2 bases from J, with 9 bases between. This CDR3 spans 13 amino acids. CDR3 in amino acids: CASSLTVNTEAFF. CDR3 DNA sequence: TGTGCCAGCAGCCTGACAGTAAACACTGAAGCTTTCTTT.

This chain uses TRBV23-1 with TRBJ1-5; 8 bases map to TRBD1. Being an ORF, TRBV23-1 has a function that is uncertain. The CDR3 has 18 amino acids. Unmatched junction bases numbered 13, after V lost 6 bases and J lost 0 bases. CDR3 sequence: CASSLTDRGGYSNQPQHF. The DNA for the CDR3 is TGCGCCAGCAGCTTGACAGACAGGGGAGGTTATAGCAATCAGCCCCAGCATTTT.

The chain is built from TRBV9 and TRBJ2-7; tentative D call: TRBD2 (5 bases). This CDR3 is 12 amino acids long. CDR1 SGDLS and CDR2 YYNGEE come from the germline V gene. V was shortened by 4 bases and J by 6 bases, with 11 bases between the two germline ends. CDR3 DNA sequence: TGTGCCAGCAGCCTGGGCGGGCGCGAGCAGTACTTC. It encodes CASSLGGREQYF.

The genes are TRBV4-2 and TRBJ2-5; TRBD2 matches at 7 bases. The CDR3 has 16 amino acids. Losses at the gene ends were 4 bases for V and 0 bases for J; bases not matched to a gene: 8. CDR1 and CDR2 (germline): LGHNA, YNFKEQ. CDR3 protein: CASSRQGGEHQETQYF. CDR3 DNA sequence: TGTGCCAGCAGCCGGCAGGGAGGGGAGCACCAAGAGACCCAGTACTTC.

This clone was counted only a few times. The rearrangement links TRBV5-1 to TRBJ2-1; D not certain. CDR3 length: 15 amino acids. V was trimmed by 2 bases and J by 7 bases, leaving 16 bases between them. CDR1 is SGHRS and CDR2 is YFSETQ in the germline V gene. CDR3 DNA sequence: TGCGCCAGCAGCTTTTCCGAGACGGAGAGGAATGAGCAGTTCTTC. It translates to CASSFSETERNEQFF.

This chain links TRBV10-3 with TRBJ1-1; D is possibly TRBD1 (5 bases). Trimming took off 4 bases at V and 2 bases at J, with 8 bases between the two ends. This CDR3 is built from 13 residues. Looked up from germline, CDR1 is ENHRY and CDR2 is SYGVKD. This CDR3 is CAISVQGNTEAFF. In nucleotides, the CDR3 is TGTGCCATCAGTGTGCAGGGAAACACTGAAGCTTTCTTT.

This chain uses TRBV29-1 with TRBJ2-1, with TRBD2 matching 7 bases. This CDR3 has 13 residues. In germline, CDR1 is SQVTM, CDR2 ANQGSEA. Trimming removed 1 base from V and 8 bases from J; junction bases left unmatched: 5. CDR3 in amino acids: CSVEGDYPYEQFF. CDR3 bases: TGCAGCGTTGAAGGGGACTACCCCTATGAGCAGTTCTTC.

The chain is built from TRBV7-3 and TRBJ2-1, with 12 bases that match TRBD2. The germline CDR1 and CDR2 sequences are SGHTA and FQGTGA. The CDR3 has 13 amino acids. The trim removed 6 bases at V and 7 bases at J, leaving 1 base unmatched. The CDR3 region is CASSTSGGNEQFF. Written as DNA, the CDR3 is TGTGCCAGCAGTACTAGCGGGGGGAATGAGCAGTTCTTC.

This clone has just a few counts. The CDR3 DNA reads TGTGCCAGCAGTGAAAGGACAGAGGGATTTCGGGGAATTCAGTACTTC. It codes for CASSERTEGFRGIQYF. The V gene is TRBV6-1, the J gene TRBJ2-4; weak D call: TRBD1 (6 bases). Germline V lookup: CDR1 MNHNS, CDR2 SASEGT. There are 16 residues in the CDR3. V was pared by 2 bases and J by 10 bases, with 21 bases between.

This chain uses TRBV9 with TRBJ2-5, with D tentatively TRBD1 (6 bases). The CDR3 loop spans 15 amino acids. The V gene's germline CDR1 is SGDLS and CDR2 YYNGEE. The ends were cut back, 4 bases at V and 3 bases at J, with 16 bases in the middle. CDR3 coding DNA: TGTGCCAGCAGCACACAGGGTACGTCGAAAGAGACCCAGTACTTC. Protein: CASSTQGTSKETQYF. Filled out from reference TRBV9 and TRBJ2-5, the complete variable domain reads DSGVTQTPKHLITATGQRVTLRCSPRSGDLSVYWYQQSLDQGLQFLIQYYNGEERAKGNILERFSAQQFPDLHSELNLSSLELGDSALYFCASSTQGTSKETQYFGPGTRLLVL.

The CDR3: CASSRTGGNTEAFF. In nucleotides, the CDR3 is TGTGCCAGCTCGCGGACAGGGGGAAACACTGAAGCTTTCTTT. The V call is TRBV18, the J call TRBJ1-1, with 10 bases identical to TRBD1. The germline V gene has CDR1 KGHSH and CDR2 LQKENI. Germline trimming cut 6 bases from V and 2 bases from J; bases unmatched to any gene: 3. The CDR3 extends over 14 amino acids.

The CDR3 region is CASTPLDTQYF. The CDR3 DNA is TGTGCCAGCACCCCTCTAGATACGCAGTATTTT. The genes are TRBV7-9 and TRBJ2-3, with D unresolved. Germline assignment: CDR1 SEHNR and CDR2 FQNEAQ (reference sequence). Trimming removed 7 bases from V and 5 bases from J, with 7 bases in between. The CDR3 sequence is 11 residues long.